These T cell receptor beta chains were read from a single sample in a study of cytomegalovirus exposure and HLA in healthy donors. TCRdb's table, derived via immunoSEQ multiplex PCR, lists solely in-frame clones and lacks some. This sample's table reports around 130,000 clones. Sequencing was done on a sample of PBMCs. These receptors came from a woman aged 55-69 years in good health and CMV-seronegative. CDR3s include the opening cysteine and the closing phenylalanine or tryptophan. The D gene is left open where the match is weak.

j_gene,d_gene,v_gene,CDR3nt,CDR3aa
TRBJ2-1,TRBD1,TRBV28,TGTGCCAGCAGTACAACCGGGGGCGGGACAGGGATCTACAATGAGCAGTTCTTC,CASSTTGGGTGIYNEQFF
TRBJ2-7,-,TRBV5-1,TGCGCCAGCAGCGTATTAGCGACCAGCTCCTACGAGCAGTACTTC,CASSVLATSSYEQYF
TRBJ2-6,-,TRBV2,TGTGCCAGCAGTGAGGGGGGTTCCCCTTATGGGGCCAACGTCCTGACTTTC,CASSEGGSPYGANVLTF
TRBJ2-3,-,TRBV2,TGTGCCAGAAGACAGGACACAGATACGCAGTATTTT,CARRQDTDTQYF
TRBJ1-2,-,TRBV13,TGTGCCAGCAGCTCCCGGACAGTCTACTATGGCTACACCTTC,CASSSRTVYYGYTF
TRBJ2-5,-,TRBV7-9,TGTGCCAGCAGCTTACAGGAAGAGACCCAGTACTTC,CASSLQEETQYF
TRBJ2-1,-,TRBV4-2,TGTGCCAGCAGCCAAGACGGGAATGAGCAGTTCTTC,CASSQDGNEQFF
TRBJ2-7,TRBD1,TRBV11-2,TGTGCCAGCAGCTCCTACCGGGACAGGAGCGACGAGCAGTACTTC,CASSSYRDRSDEQYF
TRBJ1-2,TRBD1,TRBV10-3,TGTGCCATCAAGGGACAGGGGACTAACTATGGCTACACCTTC,CAIKGQGTNYGYTF
TRBJ1-4,TRBD1,TRBV28,TGTGCCAGCAGTGCTGGGGACAGCTTTGAAAAACTGTTTTTT,CASSAGDSFEKLFF
TRBJ2-3,TRBD2,TRBV29-1,TGCAGCGTTGGGCGGGGGTCCCCCAGCGATACGCAGTATTTT,CSVGRGSPSDTQYF
TRBJ2-5,-,TRBV15,TGTGCCACCAGCAGAGGCGCCGAGACCCAGTACTTC,CATSRGAETQYF
TRBJ1-5,-,TRBV10-3,TGTGCCATCAGCGGTGGGGAGGGGAATCAGCCCCAGCATTTT,CAISGGEGNQPQHF
TRBJ2-2,-,TRBV18,TGTGCCAGCTCGAACCAAGAGACCGGGGAGCTGTTTTTT,CASSNQETGELFF
TRBJ2-1,TRBD1,TRBV10-2,TGCGCCAGCAGTGAGCCAGAACAGGGGGCGAGCGACAATGAGCAGTTCTTC,CASSEPEQGASDNEQFF
TRBJ2-5,-,TRBV7-2,TGTGCCAGCAGCCCCGTTGGCGGGGCTCAAGAGACCCAGTACTTC,CASSPVGGAQETQYF
TRBJ1-1,-,TRBV15,TGTGCCACCAGCAGAGATTCCGGGGTAGGCAACACTGAAGCTTTCTTT,CATSRDSGVGNTEAFF
TRBJ2-5,TRBD1,TRBV28,TGTGCCAGCAGCCCCCCACGACAGGGTTGGCAAGAGACCCAGTACTTC,CASSPPRQGWQETQYF
TRBJ2-7,TRBD2,TRBV7-2,TGTGCCAGCAGCTTAGATTCCAGCGGGATATACGAGCAGTACTTC,CASSLDSSGIYEQYF